Below are 24 T cell receptor beta chains sequenced from a single sample in a study of immune evolution from preneoplasia to lung adenocarcinoma. The method was immunoSEQ multiplex PCR; TCRdb's version includes in-frame clones alone and lacks a portion of them. The sample carries about 21,000 clones, approximately 75% recorded once. Sequenced input: FFPE invasive lung adenocarcinoma tissue. All receptors derive from a person between 55 and 69 years old with lung adenocarcinoma.

The chain uses TRBV16 and TRBJ2-7, with D uncertain. V was pared by 4 bases and J by 0 bases, with 10 bases between. The germline gives CDR1 KGHSY, CDR2 FQNENV. The CDR3 sequence is 14 residues long. CDR3 in DNA: TGTGCCAGCAGCCGAGACAAGAGCTCCTACGAGCAGTACTTC. The encoded protein is CASSRDKSSYEQYF.

The rearrangement links TRBV30 to TRBJ1-2; D unclear. The CDR3 loop spans 13 amino acids. CDR1 GTSNPN and CDR2 SVGIG come from the germline V gene (reference sequence). V lost 1 base, J lost 4 bases, and 10 bases lay in between. The CDR3 bases are TGTGCCTGGAGTGGGGCTGGCGGCTATGGCTACACCTTC. Its translation is CAWSGAGGYGYTF. The full variable domain, its missing parts supplied by reference TRBV30 and TRBJ1-2, is SQTIHQWPATLVQPVGSPLSLECTVEGTSNPNLYWYRQAAGRGLQLLFYSVGIGQISSEVPQNLSASRPQDRQFILSSKKLLLSDSGFYLCAWSGAGGYGYTFGSGTRLTVV.

This clone was detected only once. V usage is TRBV5-6 and J usage is TRBJ2-3; D is perhaps TRBD2 (6 bases). Trimming removed 3 bases at V and 0 bases at J, with 20 bases between. The CDR3 extends over 18 amino acids. Germline values: CDR1 SGHDT, CDR2 YYEEEE. The CDR3 loop is CASSYPGLPITSTDTQYF. The CDR3 DNA reads TGTGCCAGCAGCTACCCGGGACTCCCCATTACTAGCACAGATACGCAGTATTTT.

J is TRBJ1-2 and V is TRBV5-4; D remains unclear. This CDR3 comprises 14 residues. Trimming pared 0 bases from V and 8 bases from J, leaving 14 bases between. Germline V lookup: CDR1 SGHNT, CDR2 YYREEE (reference sequence). CDR3 region: CASSLANSFGGYTF. CDR3 nucleotide sequence: TGTGCCAGCAGCTTGGCCAACTCTTTCGGGGGCTACACCTTC.

The gene calls are TRBV5-1 and TRBJ1-2; TRBD1 aligns across 9 bases. The CDR3 consists of 14 residues. Germline CDR1 is SGHRS and CDR2 is YFSETQ. J was trimmed by 2 bases and V by 4 bases; bases with no gene match: 3. DNA of the CDR3: TGCGCCAGCAGCACCGGACAGGGGAACTATGGCTACACCTTC. It translates to CASSTGQGNYGYTF. Looking up the rest from reference TRBV5-1 and TRBJ1-2 gives the full variable domain: KAGVTQTPRYLIKTRGQQVTLSCSPISGHRSVSWYQQTPGQGLQFLFEYFSETQRNKGNFPGRFSGRQFSNSRSEMNVSTLELGDSALYLCASSTGQGNYGYTFGSGTRLTVV.

This clone was seen just once. The rearrangement joins TRBV19 to TRBJ1-1, with TRBD1 as a possible D gene (5 bases). V lost 6 bases to trimming and J lost 1 base, with 15 bases between them. The CDR3 is made up of 15 amino acids. The V gene's germline CDR1 is LNHDA and CDR2 SQIVND (reference sequence). CDR3 loop: CASRTRGGENTEAFF. CDR3 in DNA: TGTGCCAGTAGAACCCGGGGAGGGGAGAACACTGAAGCTTTCTTT.

As regards this clone: This sample includes further DNA sequences coding for the same CDR3. The chain has TRBV5-1 and TRBJ2-3, with TRBD2 matching 7 bases. V lost 4 bases, J lost 3 bases, and 5 bases stayed unmatched. The CDR3 covers 14 residues. Germline V gene lookup returns CDR1 SGHRS and CDR2 YFSETQ. The CDR3 sequence: CASSPGGGTDTQYF. The CDR3, as DNA: TGCGCCAGCAGCCCCGGCGGGGGTACAGATACGCAGTATTTT.

The chain uses TRBV7-9 and TRBJ1-1, with unresolved D. CDR3 length: 13 residues. CDR1 and CDR2 from the germline V gene are SEHNR and FQNEAQ (reference sequence). With 4 bases removed from V and 1 base from J, the gap between germline ends came to 7 bases. The CDR3 protein is CASSSPPNTEAFF. In nucleotides, the CDR3 is TGTGCCAGCAGCTCCCCTCCGAACACTGAAGCTTTCTTT.

This rearrangement joins TRBV19 to TRBJ1-2; possible D gene TRBD1, 6 bases. CDR3 length equals 14 residues. Germline V gene lookup returns CDR1 LNHDA and CDR2 SQIVND (reference sequence). V lost 6 bases to trimming and J lost 8 bases, with 19 bases between them. The CDR3 loop is CASRNLQGFDGYTF. CDR3 nucleotide sequence: TGTGCCAGTAGAAACCTACAGGGATTTGACGGCTACACCTTC.

The DNA for the CDR3 is TGTGCCTGGAGTGTAGCGGGAGTGAGTTTCCATGAGCAGTTCTTC. Translating it yields CAWSVAGVSFHEQFF. V usage is TRBV30 and J usage is TRBJ2-1; 8 bases map to TRBD2. The CDR3 spans 15 residues. V was pared by 0 bases and J by 8 bases, with 9 bases of the junction left unmatched. The germline V gene encodes CDR1 GTSNPN and CDR2 SVGIG (reference sequence).

In regard to this clone: At one end the junction does not follow the germline gene, possibly because of a read error. Additional DNA sequences in this sample encode the identical CDR3. The chain uses TRBV6-6 and TRBJ2-3; 8 bases map to TRBD2. There are 16 residues in the CDR3. Germline lookup yields CDR1 MNHNY and CDR2 SVGAGI (reference sequence). The CDR3 DNA is TGTGCTAGCAGTTTAGTAGCGGGGTACGGAACAGATACGCAGTATTTT. It is translated as CASSLVAGYGTDTQYF.

This clone was observed a single time. The rearrangement uses TRBV5-6 and TRBJ1-3; no firm D call. Trimming removed 0 bases at V and 2 bases at J, with 12 bases between. Germline V gene sequence: CDR1 SGHDT, CDR2 YYEEEE. The CDR3 totals 16 residues. CDR3 DNA sequence: TGTGCCAGCAGCTTGGAAGGAGGTTACCCTGGAAACACCATATATTTT. It yields the protein CASSLEGGYPGNTIYF.

The rearrangement joins TRBV6-5 to TRBJ2-7; D may be TRBD1 (5 bases). The CDR3 spans 15 residues. Germline-derived CDR1 and CDR2 are MNHEY and SVGAGI. Trimming pared 6 bases from V and 5 bases from J, leaving 20 bases between. The CDR3 spells CASSLRALLRDEQYF. CDR3 DNA sequence: TGTGCCAGCAGCCTACGGGCCCTACTCAGGGACGAGCAGTACTTC.

The chain is built from TRBV6-1 and TRBJ2-1; weak D call: TRBD1 (5 bases). Per the germline V gene, CDR1 is MNHNS and CDR2 is SASEGT. The CDR3 sequence is 15 residues long. The ends were cut back, 5 bases at V and 1 base at J, with 12 bases in the middle. DNA of the CDR3: TGTGCCAGCAGTCAGGGAAGATGGTCCTACAATGAGCAGTTCTTC. It specifies CASSQGRWSYNEQFF.

The V and J genes are TRBV28 and TRBJ2-1, with 12 bases identical to TRBD2. The CDR3 is made up of 15 amino acids. Unmatched junction bases numbered 1, after V lost 5 bases and J lost 2 bases. The germline gives CDR1 MDHEN, CDR2 SYDVKM. CDR3 protein: CASSLAGGPYNEQFF. The DNA of the CDR3 is TGTGCCAGCAGTCTAGCGGGAGGGCCCTACAATGAGCAGTTCTTC.

The V and J genes are TRBV9 and TRBJ1-2; D unresolved. Germline V gene sequence: CDR1 SGDLS, CDR2 YYNGEE. V lost 1 base and J lost 7, with 11 bases in between. This CDR3 is 13 amino acids long. CDR3 in DNA: TGTGCCAGCAGCGTAACAAGTAGCGGTGGCTACACCTTC. Residues: CASSVTSSGGYTF.

This chain uses TRBV9 with TRBJ2-3, with TRBD1 as a possible D gene (7 bases). CDR3 size: 15 residues. V shed 0 bases and J shed 3 bases, with 11 bases lying between them. CDR1 and CDR2 (germline): SGDLS, YYNGEE. CDR3 nucleotides: TGTGCCAGCAGCGTAGAACAGGGGAGGACAGATACGCAGTATTTT. This gives the protein CASSVEQGRTDTQYF.

The chain employs TRBV23-1 and TRBJ1-1; D is ambiguous. TRBV23-1 is treated as an ORF (open reading frame) with a function not yet certain. Trimming took off 4 bases at V and 9 bases at J, with 15 bases between the two ends. The CDR3 runs 13 residues. DNA of the CDR3: TGCGCCAGCAGTCTTGCGGGCGGAAAAAAAGCTTTCTTT. Amino acids: CASSLAGGKKAFF.

The gene calls are TRBV30 and TRBJ1-6, with TRBD1 matching over 7 bases. The CDR3 is 16 amino acids. CDR1 is GTSNPN, CDR2 SVGIG, per germline (reference sequence). Trimming cost V 0 bases and J 5 bases; bases outside gene matches: 7. CDR3 bases: TGTGCCTGGAGTGTACCCCCAGGGGGGGATAATTCACCCCTCCACTTT. Its translation: CAWSVPPGGDNSPLHF.

The chain recombines TRBV21-1 with TRBJ2-1; TRBD2 was called by the table and not checked on the DNA. TRBV21-1 is a listed pseudogene. This CDR3 spans 17 amino acids. CDR3 protein: CASTPRGRAADYNEQFF. For the CDR3, the DNA is TGTGCCAGCACCCCCCGCGGGAGGGCCGCGGACTACAATGAGCAGTTCTTC.

The J gene is TRBJ1-6, the V gene TRBV19, with 9 bases fitting TRBD1. Germline CDR1 reads LNHDA; CDR2 reads SQIVND (reference sequence). The junction had 12 bases not matched to a gene; V was cut back by 4 bases and J by 8 bases. The CDR3 is 17 residues long. The CDR3 is CASSNEEGQGHYSPLHF. DNA for the CDR3: TGTGCCAGTAGTAATGAAGAGGGACAGGGACACTATTCACCCCTCCACTTT.

The genes are TRBV2 and TRBJ1-1, with TRBD1 as a possible D gene (6 bases). V was cut by 4 bases and J by 5 bases, with 8 bases left in between. CDR1 SNHLY and CDR2 FYNNEI come from the germline V gene. CDR3 length: 12 residues. Here the CDR3 reads CASSARGTEAFF. The CDR3 bases are TGTGCCAGCAGTGCTAGGGGGACTGAAGCTTTCTTT. The full variable domain, with the rest looked up from reference TRBV2 and TRBJ1-1, is EPEVTQTPSHQVTQMGQEVILRCVPISNHLYFYWYRQILGQKVEFLVSFYNNEISEKSEIFDDQFSVERPDGSNFTLKIRSTKLEDSAMYFCASSARGTEAFFGQGTRLTVV.

In its sample, this clone ranks as medium-sized. V is TRBV6-6 and J is TRBJ1-4; D remains ambiguous. The CDR3 covers 13 residues. CDR1 MNHNY and CDR2 SVGAGI come from the germline V gene (reference sequence). The V end was cut by 4 bases, the J end by 7 bases, with 10 bases between. The CDR3 here is CASSSRDGEKLFF. CDR3 DNA: TGTGCCAGCAGTTCACGTGACGGTGAAAAACTGTTTTTT.

The chain couples TRBV7-2 to TRBJ2-7, with 7 bases lining up with TRBD1. The CDR3 sequence is 15 residues long. Per germline, CDR1 SGHTA and CDR2 FQGNSA. J was trimmed by 0 bases and V by 1 base; bases with no gene match: 3. The CDR3 nucleotides are TGTGCCAGCAGCTTAGTGGGGACAGTCTCCTACGAGCAGTACTTC. Its protein product is CASSLVGTVSYEQYF.